Presented here are 22 T cell receptor beta chains from one specimen sequenced in a study of cytomegalovirus exposure and HLA in healthy donors listed by TCRdb under 2017. The library came from the immunoSEQ multiplex PCR assay. For the multiplex PCR, a mixture combining 60 forward primers for TCR Vbeta segments and 13 reverse primers for TCR Jbeta segments was used. TCRdb stores this immuneACCESS table with in-frame sequences only. Part of the clones is absent; in the studies checked, under half of the shortfall reflects unresolved V genes, and no reason is known for the rest. The sample has about 130,000 clones on record, around two thirds of them singletons. About 3% of the sample comes from the top ten. Sequencing was carried out using PBMCs. The origin of the receptors is a human donor in good health.

The V and J genes are TRBV7-8 and TRBJ1-5, with D perhaps TRBD1 (5 bases). Germline V gene sequence: CDR1 SGHVS, CDR2 FQNEAQ. The CDR3 length is 14 residues. Trimming cost V 1 base and J 5 bases, with 9 bases left between them. The CDR3 coding sequence is TGTGCCAGCAGCTTAGTCATAGGGGATCAGCCCCAGCATTTT. Residues: CASSLVIGDQPQHF.

The chain links TRBV19 to TRBJ1-1; D may be TRBD1 (5 bases). The CDR3 runs to 14 residues. Germline values: CDR1 LNHDA, CDR2 SQIVND (reference sequence). V was cut by 2 bases and J by 2 bases, with 9 bases left in between. The CDR3 DNA sequence: TGTGCCAGTAGTATATCCGGACACAACACTGAAGCTTTCTTT. Protein product: CASSISGHNTEAFF.

The rearrangement uses TRBV6-5 and TRBJ2-2; 7 bases agree with TRBD2. The ends lost 6 bases at V and 7 bases at J; junction bases unmatched: 8. CDR3 length: 14 residues. The germline V gene encodes CDR1 MNHEY and CDR2 SVGAGI. This chain's CDR3 is CASSRLATVGELFF. CDR3 DNA: TGTGCCAGCAGCAGACTAGCTACGGTCGGGGAGCTGTTTTTT.

The J gene is TRBJ2-6, the V gene TRBV28; D is ambiguous. The CDR3 has 16 residues. Germline V CDR1 and CDR2: MDHEN, SYDVKM. The V end was cut by 6 bases, the J end by 3 bases, with 15 bases between. Here the CDR3 DNA reads TGTGCCAGCAGCCTATCCTCGGGTGGTGGGGCCAACGTCCTGACTTTC. Its protein is CASSLSSGGGANVLTF.

V is TRBV30 and J is TRBJ1-2; 8 bases align to TRBD1. The V segment lost 5 bases and the J segment 8 bases; nucleotides outside the gene matches: 4. Germline CDR1 is GTSNPN and CDR2 is SVGIG (reference sequence). The CDR3 spans 11 residues. The CDR3 region has the DNA TGTGCCTGGGGGACAGGCCCAGGCTACACCTTC. Encoded protein: CAWGTGPGYTF.

This clone came up a few times. The chain employs TRBV29-1 and TRBJ1-3; 8 bases are shared with TRBD1. The trim removed 7 bases at V and 5 bases at J, leaving 10 bases unmatched. The CDR3 spans 14 residues. From germline, CDR1 is SQVTM and CDR2 ANQGSEA. The CDR3: CSGSHRGIRNTIYF. The CDR3 nucleotides are TGCAGCGGCTCCCACAGGGGGATTAGAAACACCATATATTTT. Supplemented by reference TRBV29-1 and TRBJ1-3, the full variable domain reads SAVISQKPSRDICQRGTSLTIQCQVDSQVTMMFWYRQQPGQSLTLIATANQGSEATYESGFVIDKFPISRPNLTFSTLTVSNMSPEDSSIYLCSGSHRGIRNTIYFGEGSWLTVV.

CDR3 sequence (DNA): TGTGCCAGCTCACCACCGGGAGGACGGACCTACAATGAGCAGTTCTTC. Translation: CASSPPGGRTYNEQFF. The chain has TRBV18 and TRBJ2-1; TRBD2 might be the D (6 bases). V dropped 0 bases and J dropped 2 bases, with 11 bases sitting between them. The germline CDR1 and CDR2 sequences are KGHSH and LQKENI. The CDR3 loop spans 16 amino acids.

This clone has only a few counts. For the CDR3, the DNA is TGTGCCAGCAGTCCCCGGGCAGGGCGCGAGCAGTACTTC. It is translated as CASSPRAGREQYF. The chain uses TRBV27 and TRBJ2-7; D perhaps matches TRBD1 (5 bases). V was pared by 5 bases and J by 6 bases, with 14 bases between. This CDR3 is 13 amino acids long. Germline loops: CDR1 MNHEY, CDR2 SMNVEV (reference sequence).

This CDR3 reads CASSQFGTGGLYGYTF. The CDR3 coding sequence is TGTGCCAGCAGCCAATTTGGGACAGGGGGCCTCTATGGCTACACCTTC. The chain employs TRBV4-2 and TRBJ1-2; 12 nucleotides match TRBD1. The germline gives CDR1 LGHNA, CDR2 YNFKEQ. V lost 2 bases to trimming and J lost 4 bases; unmatched junction nucleotides: 5. This CDR3 has 16 residues.

For the CDR3, the DNA is TGTGCCAGCAGTGAAGCGATGACTAGCGGGAGGGGAGGGGAGCTGTTTTTT. Translated, it gives CASSEAMTSGRGGELFF. The rearrangement uses TRBV2 and TRBJ2-2, with 14 bases that match TRBD2. Germline CDR1 reads SNHLY; CDR2 reads FYNNEI. The length of the CDR3 is 17 residues. With 0 bases clipped from V and 8 bases from J, the junction kept 5 bases outside the gene matches.

This sequence joins TRBV9 and TRBJ1-2; 8 bases are shared with TRBD1. This CDR3 has 12 residues. Germline V gene data show CDR1 as SGDLS and CDR2 as YYNGEE. After removal of 5 bases from V and 8 bases from J, the junction contained 5 bases not matched to a gene. The CDR3, as DNA: TGTGCCAGCAGGGACAGGGTTGAGGGCTACACCTTC. Translation gives CASRDRVEGYTF.

The V and J genes are TRBV30 and TRBJ1-3, with D hard to call. Trimming shortened V by 2 bases and J by 2 bases, and 13 bases separated the two germline ends. Germline V gives CDR1 GTSNPN, CDR2 SVGIG (reference sequence). The CDR3 runs to 15 residues. The CDR3 loop reads CAWSSLEKAGNTIYF. CDR3 in DNA: TGTGCCTGGAGTTCCTTGGAGAAAGCTGGAAACACCATATATTTT.

The chain recombines TRBV19 with TRBJ2-5, with D possibly being TRBD1 or TRBD2 (5 bases each). The J call may be in error: the DNA end matches TRBJ2-7 better. This CDR3 has 14 residues. Germline V gene data show CDR1 as LNHDA and CDR2 as SQIVND (reference sequence). The CDR3 spells CASSPRPGRDEQYF. The CDR3, as DNA: TGTGCCAGTAGTCCCCGCCCGGGGCGGGACGAGCAGTACTTC.

The CDR3 loop is CASSWTRDSREKLFF. The CDR3 DNA sequence: TGTGCCAGCAGCTGGACTCGGGACAGCCGTGAAAAACTGTTTTTT. V and J are TRBV5-6 and TRBJ1-4; 7 bases line up with TRBD1. CDR1 and CDR2 from the germline V gene are SGHDT and YYEEEE. This CDR3 has 15 residues. Trimming removed 3 bases from V and 7 bases from J; junction bases left unmatched: 9.

CDR3 bases: TGTGCCGGATCAGGAACAGGTTCTAGCACAGATACGCAGTATTTT. It yields the protein CAGSGTGSSTDTQYF. This chain links TRBV7-2 with TRBJ2-3, with a possible D match to TRBD1 (5 bases). Between the trimmed V and J ends, which lost 11 bases and 0 bases, there was a span of 18 bases. CDR3 length: 15 residues. Germline loops: CDR1 SGHTA, CDR2 FQGNSA.

This sequence joins TRBV5-4 and TRBJ1-4, with TRBD1 matching over 9 bases. Germline values: CDR1 SGHNT, CDR2 YYREEE (reference sequence). The length of the CDR3 is 15 residues. V was pared by 4 bases and J by 8 bases, with 9 bases of the junction left unmatched. The CDR3 here is CASSPGQGIREKLFF. DNA of the CDR3: TGTGCCAGCAGCCCTGGACAGGGGATAAGGGAAAAACTGTTTTTT.

The gene calls are TRBV2 and TRBJ1-6; 7 nucleotides align to TRBD1. V trimming: 6 bases; J trimming: 4 bases; junction bases outside the gene matches: 6. Germline lookup yields CDR1 SNHLY and CDR2 FYNNEI. The CDR3 sequence is 15 residues long. The CDR3 region has the DNA TGTGCCAGCAGGCCTGGACAGGCTTATAATTCACCCCTCCACTTT. Translated, it gives CASRPGQAYNSPLHF.

Here the CDR3 DNA reads TGTGCCAGCAGGGAGGACGGAGTCTCCTACGAGCAGTACTTC. Its protein product is CASREDGVSYEQYF. This chain links TRBV6-1 with TRBJ2-7; TRBD2 might be the D (5 bases). V was cut by 6 bases and J by 0 bases, with 12 bases left in between. The CDR3 covers 14 residues. Germline CDR1 and CDR2: MNHNS and SASEGT.

The chain uses TRBV19 and TRBJ1-6; 8 bases agree with TRBD1. J lost 8 bases, V lost 4 bases, and 7 bases had no gene match. The germline gives CDR1 LNHDA, CDR2 SQIVND (reference sequence). The CDR3 contains 15 residues. The CDR3 DNA reads as TGTGCCAGTAGTAGGGACGGACAGGGTGATTCACCCCTCCACTTT. Translating gives CASSRDGQGDSPLHF. The full variable domain, its missing parts supplied by reference TRBV19 and TRBJ1-6, is DGGITQSPKYLFRKEGQNVTLSCEQNLNHDAMYWYRQDPGQGLRLIYYSQIVNDFQKGDIAEGYSVSREKKESFPLTVTSAQKNPTAFYLCASSRDGQGDSPLHFGNGTRLTVT.

The chain links TRBV11-2 to TRBJ2-5; the D gene is possibly TRBD1 (5 bases). Trimming removed 6 bases from V and 4 bases from J, with 12 bases in between. The germline gives CDR1 SGHAT, CDR2 FQNNGV. CDR3 length equals 13 residues. In DNA form, the CDR3 reads TGTGCCAGCAGTCGTGGGCAGGGAGAGACCCAGTACTTC. Amino acids: CASSRGQGETQYF.

The gene calls are TRBV29-1 and TRBJ2-2, with D unclear. Germline CDR1 SQVTM, CDR2 ANQGSEA. V gave up 6 bases and J gave up 0 bases, with 14 bases separating them. The CDR3 consists of 15 residues. The CDR3, as DNA: TGCAGCGTCGCCGCCAGCGTAGCGAACACCGGGGAGCTGTTTTTT. It encodes CSVAASVANTGELFF.

V is TRBV7-6 and J is TRBJ1-4; D is unclear. In germline, CDR1 is SGHVS, CDR2 FNYEAQ. The ends were cut back, 1 base at V and 8 bases at J, with 20 bases in the middle. The CDR3 is 17 amino acids. CDR3 bases: TGTGCCAGCAGCTTAGGGCGGAGGTTAGGGATAAGGGAAAAACTGTTTTTT. This gives the protein CASSLGRRLGIREKLFF. The whole variable domain, filled in from reference TRBV7-6 and TRBJ1-4, reads GAGVSQSPRYKVTKRGQDVALRCDPISGHVSLYWYRQALGQGPEFLTYFNYEAQQDKSGLPNDRFSAERPEGSISTLTIQRTEQRDSAMYRCASSLGRRLGIREKLFFGSGTQLSVL.